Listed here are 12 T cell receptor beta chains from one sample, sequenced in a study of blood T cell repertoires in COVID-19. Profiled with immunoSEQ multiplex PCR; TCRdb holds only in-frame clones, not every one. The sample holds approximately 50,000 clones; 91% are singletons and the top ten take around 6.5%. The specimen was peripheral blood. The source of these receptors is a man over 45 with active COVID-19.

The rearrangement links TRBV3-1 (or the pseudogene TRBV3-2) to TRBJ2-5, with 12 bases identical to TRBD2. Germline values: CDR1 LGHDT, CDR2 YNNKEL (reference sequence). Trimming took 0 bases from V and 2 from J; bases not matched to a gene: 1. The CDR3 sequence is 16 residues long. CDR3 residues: CASSQEGLAGQETQYF. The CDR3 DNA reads TGTGCCAGCAGCCAAGAGGGACTAGCGGGTCAAGAGACCCAGTACTTC.

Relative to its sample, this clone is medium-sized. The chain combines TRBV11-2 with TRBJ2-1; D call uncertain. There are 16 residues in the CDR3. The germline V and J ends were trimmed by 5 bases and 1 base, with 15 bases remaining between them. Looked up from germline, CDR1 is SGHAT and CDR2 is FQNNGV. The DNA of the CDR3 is TGTGCCAGCAGCACCAACCCCTCCGGGTCCTACAATGAGCAGTTCTTC. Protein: CASSTNPSGSYNEQFF.

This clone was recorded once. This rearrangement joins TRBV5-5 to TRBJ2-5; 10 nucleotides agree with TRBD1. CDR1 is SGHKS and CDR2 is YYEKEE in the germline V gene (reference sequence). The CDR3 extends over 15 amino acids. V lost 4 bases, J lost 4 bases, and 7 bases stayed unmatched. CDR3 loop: CASSRPGQGSETQYF. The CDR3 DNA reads TGTGCCAGCAGCCGACCGGGACAGGGGTCAGAGACCCAGTACTTC.

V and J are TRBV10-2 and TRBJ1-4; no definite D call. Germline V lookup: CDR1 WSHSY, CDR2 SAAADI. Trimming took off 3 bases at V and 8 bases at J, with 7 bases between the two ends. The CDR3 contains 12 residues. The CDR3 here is CASSDSTEKLFF. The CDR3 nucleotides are TGCGCCAGCAGTGATAGTACGGAAAAACTGTTTTTT.

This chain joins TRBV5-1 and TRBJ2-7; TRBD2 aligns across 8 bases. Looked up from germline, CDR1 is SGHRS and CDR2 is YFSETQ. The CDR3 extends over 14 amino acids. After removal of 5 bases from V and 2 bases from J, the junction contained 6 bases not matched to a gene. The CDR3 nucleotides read TGCGCCAGCAGACCAATAGCGGGAACCTACGAGCAGTACTTC. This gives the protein CASRPIAGTYEQYF.

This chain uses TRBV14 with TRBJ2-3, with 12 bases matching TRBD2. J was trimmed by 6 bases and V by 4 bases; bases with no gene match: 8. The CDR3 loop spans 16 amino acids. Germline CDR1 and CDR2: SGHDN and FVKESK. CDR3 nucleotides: TGTGCCAGCAGCCCACTAGCGGGGGGCCGGATGGATACGCAGTATTTT. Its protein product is CASSPLAGGRMDTQYF.

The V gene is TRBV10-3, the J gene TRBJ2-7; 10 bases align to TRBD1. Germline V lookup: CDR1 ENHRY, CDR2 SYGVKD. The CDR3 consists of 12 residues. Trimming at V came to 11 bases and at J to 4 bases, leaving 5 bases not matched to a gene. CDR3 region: CAAGQGGYEQYF. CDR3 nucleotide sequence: TGTGCCGCCGGACAGGGGGGGTACGAGCAGTACTTC.

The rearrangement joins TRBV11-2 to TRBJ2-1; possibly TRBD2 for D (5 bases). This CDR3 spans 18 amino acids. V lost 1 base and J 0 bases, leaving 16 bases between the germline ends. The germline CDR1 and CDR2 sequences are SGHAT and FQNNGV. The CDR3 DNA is TGTGCCAGCAGCTTAGGAATGAGGGAGTCCCACTCCTACAATGAGCAGTTCTTC. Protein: CASSLGMRESHSYNEQFF.

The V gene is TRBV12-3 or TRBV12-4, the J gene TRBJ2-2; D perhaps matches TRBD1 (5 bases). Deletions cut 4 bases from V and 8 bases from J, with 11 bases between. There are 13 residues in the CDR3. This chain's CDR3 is CASSSGFGGELFF. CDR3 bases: TGTGCCAGCAGTTCAGGGTTTGGGGGGGAGCTGTTTTTT.

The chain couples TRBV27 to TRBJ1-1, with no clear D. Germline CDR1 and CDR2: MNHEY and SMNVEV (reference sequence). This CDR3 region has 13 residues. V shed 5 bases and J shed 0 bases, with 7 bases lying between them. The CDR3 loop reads CASSLQVNTEAFF. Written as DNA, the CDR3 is TGTGCCAGCAGTCTCCAGGTGAACACTGAAGCTTTCTTT.

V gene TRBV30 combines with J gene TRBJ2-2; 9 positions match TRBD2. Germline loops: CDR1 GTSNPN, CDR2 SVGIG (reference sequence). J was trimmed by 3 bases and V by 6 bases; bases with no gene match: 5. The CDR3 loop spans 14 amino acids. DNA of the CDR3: TGTGCCTGTTCTAGCGGGGCCTACACCGGGGAGCTGTTTTTT. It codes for CACSSGAYTGELFF.

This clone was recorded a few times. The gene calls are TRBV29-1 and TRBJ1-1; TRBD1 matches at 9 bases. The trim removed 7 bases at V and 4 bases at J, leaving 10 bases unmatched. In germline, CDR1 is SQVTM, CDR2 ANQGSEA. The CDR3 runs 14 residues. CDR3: CSGKQGASLTEAFF. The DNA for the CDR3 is TGCAGCGGGAAACAGGGGGCGTCTCTCACTGAAGCTTTCTTT.